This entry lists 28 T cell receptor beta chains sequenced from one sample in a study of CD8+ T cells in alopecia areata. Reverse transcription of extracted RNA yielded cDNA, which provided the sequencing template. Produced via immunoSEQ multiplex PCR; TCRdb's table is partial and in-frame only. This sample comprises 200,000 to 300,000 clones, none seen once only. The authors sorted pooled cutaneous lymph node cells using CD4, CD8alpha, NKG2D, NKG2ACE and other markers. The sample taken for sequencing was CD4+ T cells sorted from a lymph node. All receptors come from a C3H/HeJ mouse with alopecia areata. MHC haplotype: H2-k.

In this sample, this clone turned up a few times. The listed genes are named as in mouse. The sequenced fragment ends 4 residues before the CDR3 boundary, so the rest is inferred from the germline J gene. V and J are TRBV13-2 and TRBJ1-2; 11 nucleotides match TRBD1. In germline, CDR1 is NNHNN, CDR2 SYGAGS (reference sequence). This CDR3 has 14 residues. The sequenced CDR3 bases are TGTGCCAGCGGTGATCGGGGACAGGGGGGC. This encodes CASGDRGQGG. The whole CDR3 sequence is CASGDRGQGGDYTF.

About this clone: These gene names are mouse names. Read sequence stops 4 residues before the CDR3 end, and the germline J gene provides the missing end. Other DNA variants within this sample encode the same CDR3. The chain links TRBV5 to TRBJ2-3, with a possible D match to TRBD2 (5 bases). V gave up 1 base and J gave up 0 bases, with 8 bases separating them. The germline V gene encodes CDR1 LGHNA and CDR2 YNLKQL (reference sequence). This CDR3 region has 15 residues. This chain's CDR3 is CASSQAGPSAETLYF. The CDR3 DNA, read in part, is TGTGCCAGCAGCCAAGCTGGGCCTAGTGCAGAA.

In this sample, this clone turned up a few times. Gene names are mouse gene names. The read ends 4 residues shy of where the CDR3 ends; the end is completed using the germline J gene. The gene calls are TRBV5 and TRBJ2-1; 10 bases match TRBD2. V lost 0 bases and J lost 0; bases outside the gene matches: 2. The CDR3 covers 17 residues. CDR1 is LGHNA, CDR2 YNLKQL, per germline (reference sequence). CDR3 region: CASSQDGLGDNYAEQFF. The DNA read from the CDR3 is TGTGCCAGCAGCCAAGATGGACTGGGGGATAACTATGCT.

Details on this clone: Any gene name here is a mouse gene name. The sequenced part of the CDR3 DNA is TGCACCTGCAGTGCAGCCCTGGGGGGAGGGTATGCT. Its protein product is CTCSAALGGGYA. The complete CDR3 protein is CTCSAALGGGYAEQFF. The rearrangement uses TRBV1 and TRBJ2-1, with TRBD2 matching 8 bases. The read ends 4 residues early relative to the CDR3; the germline J gene fills the gap. In germline, CDR1 is NSQYPW, CDR2 LRSPGD (reference sequence). The CDR3 is 16 amino acids. With 1 base clipped from V and 4 bases from J, the junction kept 6 bases outside the gene matches.

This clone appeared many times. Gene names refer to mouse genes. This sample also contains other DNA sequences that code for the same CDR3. CDR3 DNA, as far as it was read: TGCACCTGCAGTGCAGGACAGCAAGAC. As protein: CTCSAGQQD. The entire CDR3 protein reads CTCSAGQQDTQYF. The rearrangement joins TRBV1 to TRBJ2-5, with a weak D call TRBD1 (5 bases). Sequencing ends 4 residues short of the CDR3 end; the germline J gene provides the rest. Germline-derived CDR1 and CDR2 are NSQYPW and LRSPGD (reference sequence). This CDR3 is built from 13 residues. V lost 1 base and J lost 3, with 5 bases in between.

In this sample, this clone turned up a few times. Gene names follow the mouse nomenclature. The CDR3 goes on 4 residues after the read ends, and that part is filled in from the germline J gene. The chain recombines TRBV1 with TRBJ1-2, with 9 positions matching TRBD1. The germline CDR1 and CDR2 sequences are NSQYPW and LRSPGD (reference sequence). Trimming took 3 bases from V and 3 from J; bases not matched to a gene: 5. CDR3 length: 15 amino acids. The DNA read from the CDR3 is TGCACCTGCAGTGCCCGGAGGGACAGGGACTCC. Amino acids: CTCSARRDRDS. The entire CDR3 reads CTCSARRDRDSDYTF.

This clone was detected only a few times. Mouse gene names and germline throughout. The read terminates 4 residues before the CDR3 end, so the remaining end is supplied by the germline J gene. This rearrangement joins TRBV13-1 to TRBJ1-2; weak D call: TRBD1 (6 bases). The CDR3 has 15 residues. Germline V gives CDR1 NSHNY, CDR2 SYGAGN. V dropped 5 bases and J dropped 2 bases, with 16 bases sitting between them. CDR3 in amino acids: CASSAQQGGNSDYTF. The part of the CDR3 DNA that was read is TGTGCCAGCAGCGCCCAACAGGGTGGGAACTCC.

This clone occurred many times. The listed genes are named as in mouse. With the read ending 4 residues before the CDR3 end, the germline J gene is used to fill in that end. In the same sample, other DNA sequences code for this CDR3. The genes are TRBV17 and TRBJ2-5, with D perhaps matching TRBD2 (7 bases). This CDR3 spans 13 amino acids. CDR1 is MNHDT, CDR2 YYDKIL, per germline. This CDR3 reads CASSRGGRDTQYF. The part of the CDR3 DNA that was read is TGTGCTAGCAGTAGGGGGGGCAGAGAC.

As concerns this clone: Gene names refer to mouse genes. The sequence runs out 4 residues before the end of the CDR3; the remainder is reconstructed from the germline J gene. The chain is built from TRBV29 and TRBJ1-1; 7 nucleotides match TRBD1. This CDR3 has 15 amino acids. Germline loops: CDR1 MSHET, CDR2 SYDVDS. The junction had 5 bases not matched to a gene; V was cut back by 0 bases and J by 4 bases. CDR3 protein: CASSLSAGGTTEVFF. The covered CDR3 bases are TGTGCTAGCAGTTTATCTGCAGGGGGGACCACA.

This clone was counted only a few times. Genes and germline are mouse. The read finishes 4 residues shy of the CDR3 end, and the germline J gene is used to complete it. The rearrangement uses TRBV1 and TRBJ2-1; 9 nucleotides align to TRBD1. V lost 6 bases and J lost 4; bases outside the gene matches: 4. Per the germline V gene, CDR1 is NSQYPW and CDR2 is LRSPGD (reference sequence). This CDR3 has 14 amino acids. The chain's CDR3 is CTCSTGGGYAEQFF. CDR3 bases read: TGCACCTGCAGCACAGGGGGCGGTTATGCT.

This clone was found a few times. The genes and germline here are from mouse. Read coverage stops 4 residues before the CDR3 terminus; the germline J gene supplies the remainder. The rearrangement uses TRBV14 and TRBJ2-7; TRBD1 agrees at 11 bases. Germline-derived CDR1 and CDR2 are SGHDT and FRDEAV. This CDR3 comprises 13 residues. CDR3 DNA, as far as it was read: TGTGCCAGCAGCTGGGGACAGGGGGAT. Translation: CASSWGQGD. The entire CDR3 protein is CASSWGQGDEQYF.

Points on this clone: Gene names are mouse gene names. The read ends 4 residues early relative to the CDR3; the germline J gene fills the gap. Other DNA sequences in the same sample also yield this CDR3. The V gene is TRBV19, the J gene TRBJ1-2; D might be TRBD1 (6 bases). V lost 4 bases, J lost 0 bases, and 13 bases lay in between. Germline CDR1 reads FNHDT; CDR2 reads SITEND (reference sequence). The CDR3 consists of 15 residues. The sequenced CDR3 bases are TGTGCCAGCAGTCCGCCGGGACAAGCAAACTCC. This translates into CASSPPGQANS. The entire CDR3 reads CASSPPGQANSDYTF.

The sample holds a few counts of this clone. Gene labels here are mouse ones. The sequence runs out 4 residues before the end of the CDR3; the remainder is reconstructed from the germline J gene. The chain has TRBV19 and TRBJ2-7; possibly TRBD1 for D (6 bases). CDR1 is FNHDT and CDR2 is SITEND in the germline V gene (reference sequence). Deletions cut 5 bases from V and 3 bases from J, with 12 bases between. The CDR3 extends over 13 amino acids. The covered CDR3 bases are TGTGCCAGCAGAACCCGGGACAACTAT. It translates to CASRTRDNY. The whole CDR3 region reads CASRTRDNYEQYF.

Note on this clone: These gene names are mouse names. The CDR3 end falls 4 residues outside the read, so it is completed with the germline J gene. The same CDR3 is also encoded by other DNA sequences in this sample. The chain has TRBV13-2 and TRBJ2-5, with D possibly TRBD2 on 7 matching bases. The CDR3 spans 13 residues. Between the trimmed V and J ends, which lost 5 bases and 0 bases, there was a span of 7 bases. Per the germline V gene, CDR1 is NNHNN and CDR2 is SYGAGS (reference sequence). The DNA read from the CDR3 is TGTGCCAGCGGGGGGGGCAACCAAGAC. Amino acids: CASGGGNQD. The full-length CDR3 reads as CASGGGNQDTQYF.

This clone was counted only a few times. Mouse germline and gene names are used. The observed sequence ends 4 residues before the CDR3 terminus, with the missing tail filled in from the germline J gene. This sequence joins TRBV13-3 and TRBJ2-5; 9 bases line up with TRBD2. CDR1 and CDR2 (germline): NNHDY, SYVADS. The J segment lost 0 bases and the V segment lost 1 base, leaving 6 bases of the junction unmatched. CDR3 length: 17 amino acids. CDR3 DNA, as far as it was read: TGTGCCAGCAGTGATCCTCCTGGGGGGGTTAACCAAGAC. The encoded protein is CASSDPPGGVNQD. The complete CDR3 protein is CASSDPPGGVNQDTQYF.

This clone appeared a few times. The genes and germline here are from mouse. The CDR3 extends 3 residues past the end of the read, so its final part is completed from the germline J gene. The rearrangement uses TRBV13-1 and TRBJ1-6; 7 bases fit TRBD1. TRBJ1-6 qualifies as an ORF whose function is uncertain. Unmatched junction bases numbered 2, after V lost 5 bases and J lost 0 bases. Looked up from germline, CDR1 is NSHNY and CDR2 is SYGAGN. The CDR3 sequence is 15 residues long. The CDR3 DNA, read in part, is TGTGCCAGCAGACAGGGGCTTTCCTATAATTCGCCC. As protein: CASRQGLSYNSP. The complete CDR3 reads CASRQGLSYNSPLYF.

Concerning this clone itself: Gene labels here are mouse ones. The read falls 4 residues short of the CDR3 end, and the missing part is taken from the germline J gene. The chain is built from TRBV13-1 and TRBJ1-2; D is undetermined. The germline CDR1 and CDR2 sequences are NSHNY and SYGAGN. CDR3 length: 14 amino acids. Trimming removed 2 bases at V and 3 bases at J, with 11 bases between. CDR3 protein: CASSEAAPHSDYTF. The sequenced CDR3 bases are TGTGCCAGCAGTGAAGCAGCTCCGCACTCC.

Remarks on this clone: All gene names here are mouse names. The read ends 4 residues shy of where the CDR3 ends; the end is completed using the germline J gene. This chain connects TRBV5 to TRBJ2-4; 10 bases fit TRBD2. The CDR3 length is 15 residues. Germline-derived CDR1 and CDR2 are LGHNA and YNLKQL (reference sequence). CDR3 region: CASSQDWGGANTLYF. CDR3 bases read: TGTGCCAGCAGCCAAGACTGGGGGGGCGCAAAC.

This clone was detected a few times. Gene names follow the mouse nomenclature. The DNA read from the CDR3 is TGTGCCAGCGGTGATAGACTGGGGGGGTCCTAT. Amino acid sequence: CASGDRLGGSY. The CDR3 as a whole reads CASGDRLGGSYEQYF. V usage is TRBV13-2 and J usage is TRBJ2-7; 11 bases line up with TRBD2. The read ends 4 residues before the CDR3 terminus; that terminus is restored from the germline J gene. V shed 1 base and J 1 base; nucleotides not matched to a gene: 1. This CDR3 region has 15 residues. The germline V gene encodes CDR1 NNHNN and CDR2 SYGAGS (reference sequence).

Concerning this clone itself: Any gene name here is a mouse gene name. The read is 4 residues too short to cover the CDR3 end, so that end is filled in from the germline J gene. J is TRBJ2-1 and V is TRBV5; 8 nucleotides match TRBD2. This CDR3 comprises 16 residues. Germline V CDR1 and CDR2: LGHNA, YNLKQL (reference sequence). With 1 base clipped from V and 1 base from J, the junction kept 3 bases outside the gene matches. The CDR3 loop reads CASSQALGENYAEQFF. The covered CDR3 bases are TGTGCCAGCAGCCAAGCACTGGGGGAAAACTATGCT.

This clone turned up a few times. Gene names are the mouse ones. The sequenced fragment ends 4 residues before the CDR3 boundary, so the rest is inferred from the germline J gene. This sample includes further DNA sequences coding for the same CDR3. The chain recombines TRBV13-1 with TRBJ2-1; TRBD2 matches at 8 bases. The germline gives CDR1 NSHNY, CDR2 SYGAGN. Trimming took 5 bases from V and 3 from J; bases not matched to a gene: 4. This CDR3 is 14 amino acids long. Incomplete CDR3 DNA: TGTGCCAGCAGGACCGGGACTGGCTATGCT. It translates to CASRTGTGYA. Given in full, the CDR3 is CASRTGTGYAEQFF.

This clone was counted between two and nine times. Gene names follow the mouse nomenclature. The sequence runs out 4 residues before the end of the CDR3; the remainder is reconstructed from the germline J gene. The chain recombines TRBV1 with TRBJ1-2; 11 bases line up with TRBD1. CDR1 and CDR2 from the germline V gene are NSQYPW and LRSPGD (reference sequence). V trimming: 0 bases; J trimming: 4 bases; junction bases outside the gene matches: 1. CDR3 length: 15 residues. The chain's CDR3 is CTCSADGTGGSDYTF. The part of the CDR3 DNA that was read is TGCACCTGCAGTGCAGATGGGACAGGGGGCTCC.

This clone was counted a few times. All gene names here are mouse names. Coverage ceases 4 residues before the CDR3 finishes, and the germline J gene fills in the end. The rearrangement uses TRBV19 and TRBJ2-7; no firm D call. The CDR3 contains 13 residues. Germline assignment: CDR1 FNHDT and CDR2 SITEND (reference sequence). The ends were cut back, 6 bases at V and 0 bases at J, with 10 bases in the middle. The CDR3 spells CASTDKSSYEQYF. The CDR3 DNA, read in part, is TGTGCCAGCACTGACAAGAGCTCCTAT.

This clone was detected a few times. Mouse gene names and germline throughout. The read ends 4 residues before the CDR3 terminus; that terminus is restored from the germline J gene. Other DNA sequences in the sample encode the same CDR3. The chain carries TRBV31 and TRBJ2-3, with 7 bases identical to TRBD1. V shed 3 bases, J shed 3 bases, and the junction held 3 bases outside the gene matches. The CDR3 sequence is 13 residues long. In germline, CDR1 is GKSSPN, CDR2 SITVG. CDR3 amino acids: CAWRQGSAETLYF. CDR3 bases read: TGTGCCTGGAGACAGGGGAGCGCAGAA.

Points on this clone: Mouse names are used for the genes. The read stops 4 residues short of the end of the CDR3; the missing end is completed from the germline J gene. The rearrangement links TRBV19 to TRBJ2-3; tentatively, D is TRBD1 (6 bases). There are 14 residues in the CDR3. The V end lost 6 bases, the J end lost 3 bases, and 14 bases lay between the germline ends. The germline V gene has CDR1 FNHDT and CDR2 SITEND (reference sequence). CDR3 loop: CASTTQGKAETLYF. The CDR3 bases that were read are TGTGCCAGCACCACACAGGGAAAGGCAGAA.

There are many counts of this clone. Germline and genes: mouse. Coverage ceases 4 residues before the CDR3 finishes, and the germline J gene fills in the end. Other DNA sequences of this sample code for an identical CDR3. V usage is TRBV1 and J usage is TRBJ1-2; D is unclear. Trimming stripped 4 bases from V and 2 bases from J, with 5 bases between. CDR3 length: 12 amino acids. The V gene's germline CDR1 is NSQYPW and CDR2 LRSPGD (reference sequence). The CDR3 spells CTCSEGNSDYTF. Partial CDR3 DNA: TGCACCTGCAGTGAAGGGAACTCC.

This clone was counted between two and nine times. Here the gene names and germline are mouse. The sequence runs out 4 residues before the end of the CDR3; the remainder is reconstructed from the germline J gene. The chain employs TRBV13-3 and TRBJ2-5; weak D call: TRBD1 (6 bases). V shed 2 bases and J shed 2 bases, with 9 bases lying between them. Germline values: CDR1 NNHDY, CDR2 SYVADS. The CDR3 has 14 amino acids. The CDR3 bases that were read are TGTGCCAGCAGTGAAGGGGACACCCAAGAC. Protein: CASSEGDTQD. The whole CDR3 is CASSEGDTQDTQYF.

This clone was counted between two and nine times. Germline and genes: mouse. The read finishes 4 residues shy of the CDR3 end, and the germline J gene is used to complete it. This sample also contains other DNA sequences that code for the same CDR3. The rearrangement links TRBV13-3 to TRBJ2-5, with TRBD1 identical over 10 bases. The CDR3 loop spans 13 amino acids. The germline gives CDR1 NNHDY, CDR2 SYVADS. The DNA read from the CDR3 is TGTGCCAGCAGTGAGGACAGGGGGGAC. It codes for CASSEDRGD. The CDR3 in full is CASSEDRGDTQYF.